This entry lists 18 T cell receptor beta chains sequenced from one sample in a study of shared clonotypes between healthy human individuals. Repertoires were generated with immunoSEQ multiplex PCR, while TCRdb's copy carries only in-frame clones and drops some. This table has 1.5 million to 1.9 million clones, roughly 98% appearing once. Sequences were obtained from naive CD4+ T cells sorted from blood. Stated subset: CD45RA+ positively selected. These receptors were collected from a man aged 30 to 39 in good health.

V is TRBV4-2 and J is TRBJ2-1, with D possibly TRBD2 on 5 matching bases. V gave up 7 bases and J gave up 3 bases, with 13 bases separating them. The germline V gene encodes CDR1 LGHNA and CDR2 YNFKEQ. The CDR3 is 14 amino acids. For the CDR3, the DNA is TGTGCCAGCAAGGGAACTAGGGACTACAATGAGCAGTTCTTC. Protein product: CASKGTRDYNEQFF.

The rearrangement links TRBV11-2 to TRBJ2-3, with 7 bases matching TRBD1. V was pared by 5 bases and J by 2 bases, with 10 bases of the junction left unmatched. The CDR3 is made up of 16 amino acids. Germline lookup yields CDR1 SGHAT and CDR2 FQNNGV. The CDR3 nucleotides are TGTGCCAGCAGCCGCGAGACAGGGTTCCCCACAGATACGCAGTATTTT. It yields the protein CASSRETGFPTDTQYF.

The chain recombines TRBV10-2 with TRBJ2-2; D possibly corresponds to TRBD2 (6 bases). The CDR3 covers 16 residues. CDR1 and CDR2 (germline): WSHSY, SAAADI. The V and J ends lost 4 bases and 1 base respectively, with 13 bases between them. CDR3 amino acids: CASSGWRARNTGELFF. CDR3 DNA sequence: TGCGCCAGCAGTGGGTGGAGGGCGAGGAACACCGGGGAGCTGTTTTTT.

The V call is TRBV7-9, the J call TRBJ1-4; 8 nucleotides agree with TRBD1. The CDR3 sequence is 12 residues long. The trim removed 3 bases at V and 13 bases at J, leaving 4 bases unmatched. Per the germline V gene, CDR1 is SEHNR and CDR2 is FQNEAQ (reference sequence). The chain's CDR3 is CASSFGTGVLFF. The CDR3 DNA reads TGTGCCAGCAGCTTTGGGACAGGTGTACTGTTTTTT.

The chain employs TRBV7-2 and TRBJ2-7; D unclear. Trimming shortened V by 2 bases and J by 3 bases, and 11 bases separated the two germline ends. The CDR3 consists of 14 residues. Germline values: CDR1 SGHTA, CDR2 FQGNSA. The CDR3 DNA follows: TGTGCCAGCAGCTTAACCGTAATCTACTACGAGCAGTACTTC. It translates to CASSLTVIYYEQYF.

In regard to this clone: Other DNA sequences in the same sample also yield this CDR3. This rearrangement joins TRBV5-1 to TRBJ2-7, with a possible D match to TRBD2 (6 bases). Deletions cut 0 bases from V and 1 base from J, with 8 bases between. There are 14 residues in the CDR3. Germline-derived CDR1 and CDR2 are SGHRS and YFSETQ. CDR3 DNA sequence: TGCGCCAGCAGCTTGGGCGGGATGTCCTACGAGCAGTACTTC. This encodes CASSLGGMSYEQYF.

The chain joins TRBV5-1 to TRBJ1-1; D is possibly TRBD1 (5 bases). V dropped 3 bases and J dropped 2 bases, with 14 bases sitting between them. Germline V gene lookup returns CDR1 SGHRS and CDR2 YFSETQ. This CDR3 spans 15 amino acids. The CDR3 bases are TGCGCCAGCAGCTCCGCTAAGCAGGGTAACACTGAAGCTTTCTTT. This sequence encodes CASSSAKQGNTEAFF.

This chain links TRBV7-9 with TRBJ1-2, with D unclear. The V gene lost 7 bases and the J gene lost 8 bases, with 14 bases spanning the gap. CDR1 SEHNR and CDR2 FQNEAQ come from the germline V gene (reference sequence). The CDR3 is 12 residues long. As DNA, the CDR3 is TGTGCCAGCACCCCTGGAAGGGAAGGCTACACCTTC. The encoded protein is CASTPGREGYTF.

V is TRBV10-3 and J is TRBJ2-3, with D possibly being TRBD2 (6 bases). This CDR3 is built from 13 residues. Germline CDR1 is ENHRY and CDR2 is SYGVKD. Trimming pared 9 bases from V and 0 bases from J, leaving 10 bases between. As DNA, the CDR3 is TGTGCCATGGCCGGGACTAGCACAGATACGCAGTATTTT. Translation gives CAMAGTSTDTQYF.

This clone was recorded once. This chain uses TRBV28 with TRBJ2-7, with 7 positions matching TRBD1. From germline, CDR1 is MDHEN and CDR2 SYDVKM. Losses at the gene ends were 10 bases for V and 5 bases for J; bases not matched to a gene: 8. This CDR3 has 12 amino acids. CDR3 nucleotide sequence: TGTGCCATTCGACAGGGTCCCCACGAGCAGTACTTC. Translating it yields CAIRQGPHEQYF. The whole variable domain, remainder taken from reference TRBV28 and TRBJ2-7, is DVKVTQSSRYLVKRTGEKVFLECVQDMDHENMFWYRQDPGLGLRLIYFSYDVKMKEKGDIPEGYSVSREKKERFSLILESASTNQTSMYLCAIRQGPHEQYFGPGTRLTVT.

Only one count was recorded for this clone. The chain employs TRBV7-9 and TRBJ1-4, with 7 bases identical to TRBD1. V shed 3 bases, J shed 7 bases, and the junction held 8 bases outside the gene matches. Germline CDR1 reads SEHNR; CDR2 reads FQNEAQ (reference sequence). The length of the CDR3 is 15 residues. CDR3 nucleotides: TGTGCCAGCAGCTTGGGGGACAGAGAAGGTGAAAAACTGTTTTTT. Translated: CASSLGDREGEKLFF. The whole variable domain, filled in from reference TRBV7-9 and TRBJ1-4, reads DTGVSQNPRHKITKRGQNVTFRCDPISEHNRLYWYRQTLGQGPEFLTYFQNEAQLEKSRLLSDRFSAERPKGSFSTLEIQRTEQGDSAMYLCASSLGDREGEKLFFGSGTQLSVL.

The gene calls are TRBV7-6 and TRBJ2-1; 8 bases are shared with TRBD1. V trimming: 1 base; J trimming: 4 bases; junction bases outside the gene matches: 3. Per germline, CDR1 SGHVS and CDR2 FNYEAQ. CDR3 size: 15 residues. CDR3: CASSLGRTGYNEQFF. The CDR3 DNA reads TGTGCCAGCAGCTTAGGTAGGACAGGGTACAATGAGCAGTTCTTC.

CDR3 nucleotide sequence: TGTGCCAGTAGTCCAGACTTAGGACTAGAAGGGGGCAATGAGCAGTTCTTC. This sequence encodes CASSPDLGLEGGNEQFF. The chain uses TRBV19 and TRBJ2-1; a weak D match, TRBD2 (7 bases). The CDR3 consists of 17 residues. Per the germline V gene, CDR1 is LNHDA and CDR2 is SQIVND (reference sequence). V lost 5 bases and J lost 6, with 23 bases in between.

The CDR3 region is CASRITSGDGYTF. The CDR3, as DNA: TGTGCCAGCCGAATAACTTCAGGGGATGGCTACACCTTC. The chain has TRBV6-1 and TRBJ1-2; D may be TRBD1 (6 bases). Germline loops: CDR1 MNHNS, CDR2 SASEGT. Trimming shortened V by 8 bases and J by 6 bases, and 16 bases separated the two germline ends. The CDR3 has 13 amino acids.

For the CDR3, the DNA is TGTGCCAGCAGCCAAACCGGGACAGGAGAAAAACTGTTTTTT. Translated, it gives CASSQTGTGEKLFF. This chain uses TRBV6-1 with TRBJ1-4; 8 bases align to TRBD1. Looked up from germline, CDR1 is MNHNS and CDR2 is SASEGT. The V segment lost 6 bases and the J segment 8 bases; nucleotides outside the gene matches: 8. There are 14 residues in the CDR3.

V usage is TRBV7-9 and J usage is TRBJ2-1; D perhaps matches TRBD2 (6 bases). Germline CDR1 SEHNR, CDR2 FQNEAQ (reference sequence). This CDR3 comprises 17 residues. The V end was cut by 1 base, the J end by 0 bases, with 13 bases between. CDR3 DNA: TGTGCCAGCAGCTTAGGGAGCGGGCCAGGCTCCTACAATGAGCAGTTCTTC. Residues: CASSLGSGPGSYNEQFF. The full variable domain, rest sourced from reference TRBV7-9 and TRBJ2-1, is DTGVSQNPRHKITKRGQNVTFRCDPISEHNRLYWYRQTLGQGPEFLTYFQNEAQLEKSRLLSDRFSAERPKGSFSTLEIQRTEQGDSAMYLCASSLGSGPGSYNEQFFGPGTRLTVL.

V usage is TRBV5-1 and J usage is TRBJ2-7; 8 bases are a match to TRBD2. The CDR3 is 13 residues long. Germline CDR1 is SGHRS and CDR2 is YFSETQ. Unmatched junction bases numbered 6, after V lost 3 bases and J lost 7 bases. CDR3 sequence (DNA): TGCGCCAGCAGCTCTGGACTAGCTGGGGAGCAGTACTTC. This encodes CASSSGLAGEQYF.

DNA of the CDR3: TGTGCCAGCAGTTTAATGAGGACTTTCGGAAAACTGTTTTTT. This encodes CASSLMRTFGKLFF. J is TRBJ1-4 and V is TRBV28; no definite D call. CDR1 and CDR2 from the germline V gene are MDHEN and SYDVKM. Trimming pared 2 bases from V and 10 bases from J, leaving 14 bases between. The CDR3 sequence is 14 residues long.